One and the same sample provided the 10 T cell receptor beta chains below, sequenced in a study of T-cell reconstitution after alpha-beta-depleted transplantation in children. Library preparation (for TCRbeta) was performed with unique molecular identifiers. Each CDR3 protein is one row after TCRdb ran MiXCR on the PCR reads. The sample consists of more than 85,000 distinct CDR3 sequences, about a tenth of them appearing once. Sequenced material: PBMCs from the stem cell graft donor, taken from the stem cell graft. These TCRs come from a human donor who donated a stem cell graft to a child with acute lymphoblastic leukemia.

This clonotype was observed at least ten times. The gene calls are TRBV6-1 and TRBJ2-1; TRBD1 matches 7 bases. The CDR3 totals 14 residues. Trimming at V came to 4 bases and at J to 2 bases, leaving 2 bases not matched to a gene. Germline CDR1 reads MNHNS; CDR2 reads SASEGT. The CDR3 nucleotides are TGTGCCAGCAGTGTAGGGGGCACCTACAATGAGCAGTTCTTC. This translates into CASSVGGTYNEQFF.

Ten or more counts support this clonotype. CDR3 nucleotide sequence: TGCGCCAGCAGCTCGCCTTACAGGGGGCAAGGCAATGAGCAGTTCTTC. As protein: CASSSPYRGQGNEQFF. The chain has TRBV5-1 and TRBJ2-1, with TRBD1 matching over 9 bases. V lost 3 bases to trimming and J lost 6 bases; unmatched junction nucleotides: 10. Germline V CDR1 and CDR2: SGHRS, YFSETQ. CDR3 size: 16 residues.

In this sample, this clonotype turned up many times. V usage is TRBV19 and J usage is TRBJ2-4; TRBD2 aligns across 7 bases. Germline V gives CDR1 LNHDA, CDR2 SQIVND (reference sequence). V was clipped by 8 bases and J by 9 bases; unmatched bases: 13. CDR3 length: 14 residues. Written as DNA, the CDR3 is TGTGCCAGTGCCATACCCGGGACGGGGGGCATTCAGTACTTC. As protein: CASAIPGTGGIQYF.

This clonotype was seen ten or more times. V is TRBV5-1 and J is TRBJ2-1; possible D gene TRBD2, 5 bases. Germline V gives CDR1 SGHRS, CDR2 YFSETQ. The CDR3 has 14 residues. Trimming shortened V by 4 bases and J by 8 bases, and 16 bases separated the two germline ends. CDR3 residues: CASSPGITGDEQFF. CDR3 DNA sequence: TGCGCCAGCAGCCCCGGGATAACCGGCGATGAGCAGTTCTTC.

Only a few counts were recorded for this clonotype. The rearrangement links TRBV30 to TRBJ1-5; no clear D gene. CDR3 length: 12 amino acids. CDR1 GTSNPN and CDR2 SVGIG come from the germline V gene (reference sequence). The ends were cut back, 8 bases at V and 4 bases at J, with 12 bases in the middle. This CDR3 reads CAQGGPNQPQHF. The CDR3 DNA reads TGTGCCCAAGGTGGACCGAATCAGCCCCAGCATTTT.

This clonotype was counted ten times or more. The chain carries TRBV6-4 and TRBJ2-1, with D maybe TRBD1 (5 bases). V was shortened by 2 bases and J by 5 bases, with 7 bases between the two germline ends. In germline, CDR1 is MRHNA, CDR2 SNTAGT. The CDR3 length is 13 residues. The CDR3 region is CASSDKDNNEQFF. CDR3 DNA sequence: TGTGCCAGCAGTGACAAGGACAACAATGAGCAGTTCTTC.

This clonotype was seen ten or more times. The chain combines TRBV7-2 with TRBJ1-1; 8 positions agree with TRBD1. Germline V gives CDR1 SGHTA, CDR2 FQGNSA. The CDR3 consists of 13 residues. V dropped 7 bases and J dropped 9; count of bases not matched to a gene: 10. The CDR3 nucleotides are TGTGCCAGCACCGAATTGGGCAGGGGGCAAGCTTTCTTT. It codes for CASTELGRGQAFF.

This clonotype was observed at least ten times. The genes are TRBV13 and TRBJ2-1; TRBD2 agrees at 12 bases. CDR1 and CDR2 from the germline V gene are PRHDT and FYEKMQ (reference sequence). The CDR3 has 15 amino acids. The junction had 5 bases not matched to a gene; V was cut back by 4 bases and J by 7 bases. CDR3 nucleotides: TGTGCCAGCAGCTCCGGGACTAGCGGGTGGAATGAGCAGTTCTTC. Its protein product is CASSSGTSGWNEQFF.

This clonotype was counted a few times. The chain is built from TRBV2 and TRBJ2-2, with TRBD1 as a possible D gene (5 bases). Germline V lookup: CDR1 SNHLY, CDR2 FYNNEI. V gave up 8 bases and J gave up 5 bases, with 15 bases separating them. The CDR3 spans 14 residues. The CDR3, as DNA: TGTGCCAGCCCGGCACAGGTCGGGACCGGGGAGCTGTTTTTT. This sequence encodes CASPAQVGTGELFF.

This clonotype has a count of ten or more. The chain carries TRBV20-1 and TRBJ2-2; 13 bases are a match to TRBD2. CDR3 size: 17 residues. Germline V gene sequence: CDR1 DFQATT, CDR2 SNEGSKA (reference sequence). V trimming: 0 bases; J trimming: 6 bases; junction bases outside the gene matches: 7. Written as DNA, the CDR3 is TGCAGTGCTAGAGACGCTACTAGCGGGGGGGCGGCCGGGGAGCTGTTTTTT. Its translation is CSARDATSGGAAGELFF.